This T cell receptor beta chain was identified in a study of cytomegalovirus exposure and HLA in healthy donors. Study information: Across about 400 genotyped donors, about 81% landed in the Caucasian-associated ancestry cluster. General study results and limits: CMV antigen specificity of a few CMV-associated chains was confirmed in vitro. A later analysis showed that HLA-associated TCR beta chains had undergone more clonal expansion than equally common others. Most observed TCR sequences were rare, whereas some public TCRs were detected in many donors.

In the PCR, 60 Vbeta and 13 Jbeta primers were used. Generated by immunoSEQ multiplex PCR, the TCRdb table keeps only in-frame clones and is missing some. The sample includes approximately 130,000 clones, around 73% of them seen just once. As to this clone: Its antigen is not identified.

The sequence derives from a man between 50 and 59 years old in good health and CMV-seronegative. The specimen sequenced was PBMCs.

The CDR3 sequence: CASPGQGQPSAYF. In DNA form, the CDR3 reads TGTGCCAGTCCGGGACAGGGGCAACCAAGCGCGTACTTC. The V gene is TRBV19, the J gene TRBJ2-7, with 10 nucleotides matching TRBD1. The length of the CDR3 is 13 residues. The trim removed 8 bases at V and 12 bases at J, leaving 13 bases unmatched. Germline lookup yields CDR1 LNHDA and CDR2 SQIVND (reference sequence).